This T cell receptor (beta chain) is drawn from a study of blood T cell repertoires in COVID-19. At the level of the study: Material from acute and convalescent COVID-19 was sourced from the United States, Italy and Spain. From T cells, B-cell-depleted T cells, or PBMCs came the material, which was cDNA or gDNA.

This clone has just a few counts. How the authors handled the data: Reference gene primer amplification in the assay estimated nucleated cell counts. TCRdb's table, derived via immunoSEQ multiplex PCR, lists solely in-frame clones and lacks some. The V and J calls and clone size come from that table; D and trimming were worked out from the DNA. The data contain around 180,000 clones, about 80% of them singletons. Sequencing was performed on peripheral blood. This TCR was sampled from a man aged 70 or older with active or convalescent COVID-19.

CDR3 bases: TGTGCCAGCAGGCATCTCACATCGACAGCTGGACTGAACACTGAAGCTTTCTTT. Protein sequence: CASRHLTSTAGLNTEAFF. The rearrangement joins TRBV7-8 to TRBJ1-1; possibly TRBD1 for D (5 bases). The V gene lost 6 bases and the J gene lost 0 bases, with 23 bases spanning the gap. This CDR3 region has 18 residues. The germline gives CDR1 SGHVS, CDR2 FQNEAQ.